The 14 T cell receptor beta chains presented below share a single source sample, sequenced in a study of T cell responses to AZD1222 COVID-19 vaccine. The data were produced by immunoSEQ multiplex PCR, yet TCRdb's version contains in-frame clones alone and is incomplete. Of approximately 110,000 clones in the sample, about nine tenths were seen once. The input for sequencing was peripheral blood, taken on day 0 of AZD1222 vaccination. These receptors originate from an adult in good health.

CDR3 coding DNA: TGTGCCAGCAGCGCGGAGTGGCCGAATAATTCACCCCTCCACTTT. This translates into CASSAEWPNNSPLHF. This chain links TRBV9 with TRBJ1-6; D is undetermined. This CDR3 contains 15 residues. Germline CDR1 reads SGDLS; CDR2 reads YYNGEE. V was clipped by 3 bases and J by 5 bases, with 12 bases between them.

The V call is TRBV24-1, the J call TRBJ1-6, with a weak D call TRBD1 (5 bases). CDR3 length equals 18 residues. V was shortened by 1 base and J by 12 bases, with 24 bases between the two germline ends. CDR1 is KGHDR, CDR2 SFDVKD, per germline. Written as DNA, the CDR3 is TGTGCCACCAGTGATTTTAGTTGCCCATTTGCGGGTAGGGGACCCCTCCACTTT. Its translation: CATSDFSCPFAGRGPLHF.

V usage is TRBV9 and J usage is TRBJ2-7, with a possible D match to TRBD2 (6 bases). The CDR3 consists of 17 residues. Trimming took 3 bases from V and 5 from J, leaving 24 bases between them. CDR1 is SGDLS and CDR2 is YYNGEE in the germline V gene. The CDR3 DNA is TGTGCCAGCAGCGACTCCGACACGGGACGGAGGGCGGACGAGCAGTACTTC. Translating it yields CASSDSDTGRRADEQYF.

J is TRBJ2-1 and V is TRBV29-1, with D possibly being TRBD2 (7 bases). Looked up from germline, CDR1 is SQVTM and CDR2 is ANQGSEA. The CDR3 sequence is 14 residues long. V dropped 4 bases and J dropped 7 bases, with 17 bases sitting between them. In DNA, the CDR3 is TGCAGCGTTGTGGGGGGGCAAGGATGGAATGAGCAGTTCTTC. It is translated as CSVVGGQGWNEQFF.

This chain connects TRBV27 to TRBJ1-5; 7 positions agree with TRBD1. Germline CDR1 is MNHEY and CDR2 is SMNVEV (reference sequence). The CDR3 length is 19 residues. V gave up 3 bases and J gave up 2 bases; unmatched junction bases: 16. The CDR3 DNA is TGTGCCAGCAGTTTTCTCCCCCCCGCACAGGGGTGGGGCAATCAGCCCCAGCATTTT. This codes for CASSFLPPAQGWGNQPQHF.

The J gene is TRBJ2-7, the V gene TRBV27; 8 nucleotides align to TRBD2. Germline trimming cut 6 bases from V and 3 bases from J; bases unmatched to any gene: 16. The CDR3 covers 17 residues. The germline gives CDR1 MNHEY, CDR2 SMNVEV (reference sequence). The CDR3 is CASSPGILGLDLYEQYF. Written as DNA, the CDR3 is TGTGCCAGCAGCCCCGGAATTCTGGGACTAGACCTCTACGAGCAGTACTTC.

The chain has TRBV11-2 and TRBJ2-2; TRBD1 might be the D (5 bases). Germline V gene sequence: CDR1 SGHAT, CDR2 FQNNGV. The CDR3 consists of 16 residues. V was trimmed by 4 bases and J by 5 bases, leaving 17 bases between them. The chain's CDR3 is CASSSRWGLGTGELFF. The CDR3 coding sequence is TGTGCCAGCAGCTCTCGTTGGGGCCTGGGGACCGGGGAGCTGTTTTTT.

This chain connects TRBV15 to TRBJ2-3, with TRBD2 matching 7 bases. V lost 1 base, J lost 6 bases, and 7 bases stayed unmatched. In germline, CDR1 is LNHNV, CDR2 YYDKDF (reference sequence). The CDR3 spans 15 residues. CDR3 in amino acids: CATSRGAGDTDTQYF. As DNA, the CDR3 is TGTGCCACCAGCAGAGGGGCGGGAGACACGGATACGCAGTATTTT.

The chain couples TRBV4-1 to TRBJ2-1, with 8 nucleotides matching TRBD1. CDR1 and CDR2 from the germline V gene are MGHRA and YSYEKL. This CDR3 is built from 17 residues. J gave up 9 bases and V 0 bases, and 13 bases lay outside the gene matches. CDR3 loop: CASSQDSETGVGREQFF. The CDR3 DNA is TGCGCCAGCAGCCAAGATTCTGAGACAGGGGTAGGCCGTGAGCAGTTCTTC.

The chain has TRBV5-6 and TRBJ2-6; no reliable D call. The CDR3 loop spans 15 amino acids. Per germline, CDR1 SGHDT and CDR2 YYEEEE. Trimming cost V 0 bases and J 1 base, with 5 bases left between them. Here the CDR3 DNA reads TGTGCCAGCAGCTTGGCCGCATCTGGGGCCAACGTCCTGACTTTC. Translated: CASSLAASGANVLTF.

V usage is TRBV9 and J usage is TRBJ1-5, with D unclear. The CDR3 is made up of 15 amino acids. Per the germline V gene, CDR1 is SGDLS and CDR2 is YYNGEE. V gave up 4 bases and J gave up 0 bases, with 11 bases separating them. The DNA of the CDR3 is TGTGCCAGCAGCCGAGGCCCCTATAGCAATCAGCCCCAGCATTTT. It translates to CASSRGPYSNQPQHF. Using reference TRBV9 and TRBJ1-5 for the parts outside the CDR3, the full variable domain is DSGVTQTPKHLITATGQRVTLRCSPRSGDLSVYWYQQSLDQGLQFLIQYYNGEERAKGNILERFSAQQFPDLHSELNLSSLELGDSALYFCASSRGPYSNQPQHFGDGTRLSIL.

This rearrangement joins TRBV15 to TRBJ2-1, with 10 bases fitting TRBD1. The germline V gene has CDR1 LNHNV and CDR2 YYDKDF (reference sequence). After removal of 1 base from V and 8 bases from J, the junction contained 8 bases not matched to a gene. The CDR3 loop spans 16 amino acids. The CDR3 loop is CATSRGAGTGVDEQFF. The CDR3 DNA follows: TGTGCCACCAGCAGAGGGGCCGGGACAGGGGTCGATGAGCAGTTCTTC. The variable domain in full, completed from reference TRBV15 and TRBJ2-1, reads DAMVIQNPRYQVTQFGKPVTLSCSQTLNHNVMYWYQQKSSQAPKLLFHYYDKDFNNEADTPDNFQSRRPNTSFCFLDIRSPGLGDTAMYLCATSRGAGTGVDEQFFGPGTRLTVL.

The chain employs TRBV10-3 and TRBJ2-3; 11 bases fit TRBD2. The CDR3 consists of 14 residues. Germline CDR1 and CDR2: ENHRY and SYGVKD. Trimming at V came to 6 bases and at J to 5 bases, leaving 4 bases not matched to a gene. The DNA of the CDR3 is TGTGCCATCAGACTAGCGGGAGAAAAAGATACGCAGTATTTT. It is translated as CAIRLAGEKDTQYF.

Here the CDR3 reads CASRVGTASGNTIYF. The CDR3 coding sequence is TGTGCCAGCAGAGTCGGGACGGCCTCTGGAAACACCATATATTTT. The rearrangement links TRBV7-9 to TRBJ1-3; maybe TRBD1 (5 bases). Trimming took off 6 bases at V and 0 bases at J, with 12 bases between the two ends. The CDR3 has 15 residues. The germline gives CDR1 SEHNR, CDR2 FQNEAQ (reference sequence).